The next 20 T cell receptor beta chains were all read from a single sample in a study of blood T cell repertoires in COVID-19. Sequencing used immunoSEQ multiplex PCR; TCRdb keeps in-frame clones, though not all of them. Here the sample spans a few hundred thousand clones, under 85% being singletons. Sample: PBMCs or T cells enriched from blood (not recorded which). The receptors were sampled from a woman in her fifties or sixties who had recovered from COVID-19.

The V call is TRBV9, the J call TRBJ2-1; D call uncertain. V lost 4 bases to trimming and J lost 0 bases, with 11 bases between them. Germline V lookup: CDR1 SGDLS, CDR2 YYNGEE. The CDR3 is made up of 15 amino acids. The CDR3 reads CASSQRFFSYNEQFF. In nucleotides, the CDR3 is TGTGCCAGCAGCCAGCGCTTCTTCTCCTACAATGAGCAGTTCTTC.

This chain connects TRBV6-2 or TRBV6-3 to TRBJ1-2; 7 nucleotides agree with TRBD1. In germline, CDR1 is MNHEY, CDR2 SVGEGT. With 6 bases clipped from V and 0 bases from J, the junction kept 19 bases outside the gene matches. The CDR3 extends over 19 amino acids. The CDR3 spells CASSLPTRDSGGANYGYTF. DNA of the CDR3: TGTGCCAGCAGCTTACCTACCCGGGACAGTGGAGGAGCTAACTATGGCTACACCTTC.

The J gene is TRBJ2-3, the V gene TRBV9; 9 bases are a match to TRBD2. The CDR3 is 15 residues long. The V and J ends lost 0 bases and 3 bases, in that order; junction bases with no gene match: 2. Germline V CDR1 and CDR2: SGDLS, YYNGEE. The CDR3, as DNA: TGTGCCAGCAGCGTAGTGGGACTAGCAACAGATACGCAGTATTTT. It codes for CASSVVGLATDTQYF.

This rearrangement joins TRBV28 to TRBJ2-3; a possible D gene is TRBD2 (5 bases). The CDR3 runs 17 residues. V was shortened by 5 bases and J by 0 bases, with 18 bases between the two germline ends. CDR1 is MDHEN, CDR2 SYDVKM, per germline. CDR3 in amino acids: CASSLSKADPSTDTQYF. The CDR3, as DNA: TGTGCCAGCAGTCTCTCTAAAGCGGACCCTAGCACAGATACGCAGTATTTT.

This clone appeared a few times. The rearrangement uses TRBV12-5 and TRBJ2-7; D may be TRBD2 (5 bases). The germline CDR1 and CDR2 sequences are LGHNT and FRNRAP. V was trimmed by 3 bases and J by 0 bases, leaving 9 bases between them. This CDR3 has 14 residues. The CDR3 loop is CASGFGGNSYEQYF. CDR3 nucleotide sequence: TGTGCTAGTGGTTTTGGAGGAAACTCCTACGAGCAGTACTTC.

This chain joins TRBV27 and TRBJ1-4, with D uncertain. The CDR3 contains 15 residues. CDR1 is MNHEY and CDR2 is SMNVEV in the germline V gene (reference sequence). Trimming pared 8 bases from V and 2 bases from J, leaving 15 bases between. The CDR3 here is CASAKLGETNEKLFF. The CDR3 DNA reads as TGTGCCAGCGCAAAGCTTGGGGAGACTAATGAAAAACTGTTTTTT.

The J gene is TRBJ1-2, the V gene TRBV20-1; no reliable D call. V was cut by 6 bases and J by 6 bases, with 8 bases left in between. The CDR3 contains 10 residues. Germline loops: CDR1 DFQATT, CDR2 SNEGSKA (reference sequence). The CDR3 nucleotides are TGCAGTGCCCCGGGGAATGGCTACACCTTC. Protein product: CSAPGNGYTF.

This chain uses TRBV12-5 with TRBJ1-1, with 7 bases fitting TRBD1. CDR3 length: 14 residues. Germline lookup yields CDR1 LGHNT and CDR2 FRNRAP. The V gene end was trimmed by 6 bases and the J gene end by 6 bases; junction bases not matched to a gene: 10. CDR3 region: CASGSTGVGAEAFF. The CDR3 coding sequence is TGTGCTAGTGGCAGCACAGGGGTCGGGGCTGAAGCTTTCTTT.

The CDR3: CASSTDTDRAFF. The CDR3 coding sequence is TGTGCCAGTAGTACCGACACGGATCGGGCTTTCTTT. This chain joins TRBV19 and TRBJ1-1; D is uncertain. From germline, CDR1 is LNHDA and CDR2 SQIVND (reference sequence). V lost 4 bases to trimming and J lost 11 bases, with 14 bases between them. The CDR3 is 12 amino acids.

V usage is TRBV30 and J usage is TRBJ1-1, with 7 bases aligning to TRBD1. Per germline, CDR1 GTSNPN and CDR2 SVGIG (reference sequence). V gave up 3 bases and J gave up 6 bases; unmatched junction bases: 7. The CDR3 consists of 13 residues. CDR3 nucleotide sequence: TGTGCCTGGAGGGGACAGTACGGGGCTGAAGCTTTCTTT. This sequence encodes CAWRGQYGAEAFF.

This sequence joins TRBV7-2 and TRBJ1-5, with D uncertain. V was pared by 4 bases and J by 0 bases, with 10 bases between. Germline V CDR1 and CDR2: SGHTA, FQGNSA. This CDR3 is built from 15 residues. The CDR3 region is CASSSTVYSNQPQHF. In DNA form, the CDR3 reads TGTGCCAGCAGCTCCACAGTGTATAGCAATCAGCCCCAGCATTTT.

This chain uses TRBV7-3 with TRBJ1-2, with 7 bases matching TRBD1. V shed 5 bases, J shed 4 bases, and the junction held 10 bases outside the gene matches. This CDR3 is built from 15 residues. Germline V CDR1 and CDR2: SGHTA, FQGTGA. The CDR3 loop is CASSPGGGARYGYTF. CDR3 coding DNA: TGTGCCAGCAGCCCTGGAGGGGGCGCCCGCTATGGCTACACCTTC.

V and J are TRBV6-1 and TRBJ1-2; 7 bases align to TRBD1. CDR1 is MNHNS, CDR2 SASEGT, per germline. V trimming: 0 bases; J trimming: 4 bases; junction bases outside the gene matches: 2. The CDR3 contains 14 residues. This chain's CDR3 is CASSEANRGYGYTF. CDR3 bases: TGTGCCAGCAGTGAAGCAAACAGGGGCTATGGCTACACCTTC.

The genes are TRBV5-8 and TRBJ1-5; 10 nucleotides agree with TRBD1. CDR1 is SGHTS, CDR2 YDEGEE, per germline. The CDR3 covers 18 residues. J lost 0 bases, V lost 4 bases, and 10 bases had no gene match. DNA for the CDR3: TGTGCCAGCAGCAGACAGGGGGCCACGAGAAATAGCAATCAGCCCCAGCATTTT. It encodes CASSRQGATRNSNQPQHF.

The chain has TRBV18 and TRBJ1-2, with a weak D call TRBD1 (6 bases). Germline V gene sequence: CDR1 KGHSH, CDR2 LQKENI. CDR3 length: 13 residues. V dropped 6 bases and J dropped 8 bases, with 16 bases sitting between them. CDR3 residues: CASSLPGGAGYTF. The CDR3 DNA is TGTGCCAGCTCGCTCCCGGGGGGCGCAGGCTACACCTTC. The variable domain in full, completed from reference TRBV18 and TRBJ1-2, reads NAGVMQNPRHLVRRRGQEARLRCSPMKGHSHVYWYRQLPEEGLKFMVYLQKENIIDESGMPKERFSAEFPKEGPSILRIQQVVRGDSAAYFCASSLPGGAGYTFGSGTRLTVV.

V is TRBV25-1 and J is TRBJ2-1; perhaps TRBD1 as D (6 bases). This CDR3 spans 14 amino acids. Trimming shortened V by 6 bases and J by 3 bases, and 12 bases separated the two germline ends. The germline CDR1 and CDR2 sequences are MGHDK and SYGVNS. CDR3 in DNA: TGTGCCAGCAGGGAGACAGGACTCTACAATGAGCAGTTCTTC. It translates to CASRETGLYNEQFF.

V and J are TRBV9 and TRBJ2-3; no clear D. Germline lookup yields CDR1 SGDLS and CDR2 YYNGEE. Trimming stripped 2 bases from V and 6 bases from J, with 16 bases between. This CDR3 is 15 amino acids long. The chain's CDR3 is CASSVGTSSGDTQYF. DNA of the CDR3: TGTGCCAGCAGCGTTGGAACTTCATCCGGGGATACGCAGTATTTT. The variable domain in full, completed from reference TRBV9 and TRBJ2-3, reads DSGVTQTPKHLITATGQRVTLRCSPRSGDLSVYWYQQSLDQGLQFLIQYYNGEERAKGNILERFSAQQFPDLHSELNLSSLELGDSALYFCASSVGTSSGDTQYFGPGTRLTVL.

CDR3 nucleotides: TGTGCCAGCAGTCAGGGACTAGCGGGGGGGGAGCTGTTTTTT. Translating it yields CASSQGLAGGELFF. V gene TRBV27 combines with J gene TRBJ2-2; 13 bases are a match to TRBD2. This CDR3 contains 14 residues. V lost 5 bases, J lost 8 bases, and 2 bases stayed unmatched. Germline CDR1 is MNHEY and CDR2 is SMNVEV (reference sequence).

This chain links TRBV11-3 with TRBJ2-7; 8 bases fit TRBD1. V was pared by 5 bases and J by 2 bases, with 5 bases of the junction left unmatched. CDR3 size: 14 residues. In germline, CDR1 is SGHNT, CDR2 YENEEA. CDR3 in DNA: TGTGCCAGCAGCGCCCGGACAGGGACCTACGAGCAGTACTTC. Amino acids: CASSARTGTYEQYF. The full variable domain, completed using reference TRBV11-3 and TRBJ2-7, is EAGVVQSPRYKIIEKKQPVAFWCNPISGHNTLYWYLQNLGQGPELLIRYENEEAVDDSQLPKDRFSAERLKGVDSTLKIQPAELGDSAVYLCASSARTGTYEQYFGPGTRLTVT.

This clone was counted once. The V and J genes are TRBV6-4 and TRBJ2-2, with TRBD2 matching 15 bases. Germline V gene lookup returns CDR1 MRHNA and CDR2 SNTAGT. This CDR3 has 18 residues. After removal of 5 bases from V and 3 bases from J, the junction contained 7 bases not matched to a gene. The CDR3 loop reads CASSTRGLAGGDTGELFF. Written as DNA, the CDR3 is TGTGCCAGCAGTACCCGAGGACTAGCGGGAGGGGACACCGGGGAGCTGTTTTTT.